This T cell receptor (beta chain) was recovered during a study of beta chain features in type 1 diabetes. The V end lost 4 bases, the J end lost 0 bases, and 16 bases lay between the germline ends. The germline V gene has CDR1 LGHNA and CDR2 YNFKEQ. The length of the CDR3 is 16 residues. Reverse transcribing all isolated RNA meant expressed TCRB transcripts were sequenced. Some clones are missing from TCRdb's copy, which holds only in-frame ones; the method was immunoSEQ multiplex PCR. The top ten clones hold roughly 0.46% of a sample with approximately 170,000 clones, under 9.5% of them seen once. Findings of the study overall: Moderately but significantly shorter TCRB CDR3s were found in Type 1 diabetes patients in all four CD4+ subsets.

Concerning this clone: Its antigen is not identified.

The receptor was derived from a young man with type 1 diabetes. The sequencing sample was made of central memory CD4+ T cells from blood. The chain recombines TRBV4-2 with TRBJ2-7; possibly TRBD2 for D (6 bases). Written as DNA, the CDR3 is TGTGCCAGCAGCCGACTAGGACACCTACTCTCCTACGAGCAGTACTTC. Protein: CASSRLGHLLSYEQYF.